This TCR beta chain was captured by sequencing in a study of STAT3 mutations in large granular lymphocyte leukemia. A word on this clone: The target antigen is unknown.

Method: immunoSEQ multiplex PCR; TCRdb's copy keeps in-frame clones and lacks some. The sample contains over 30,000 clones, about 86% of which appear only once. Findings of the study overall: At least one immunodominant TCR beta clonotype appeared in every T-cell large granular lymphocyte leukemia patient. A small but highly pathogenic clone may have been missed.

Germline V gene data show CDR1 as LGHNA and CDR2 as YSLEER. CDR3 length equals 14 residues. The V and J ends lost 1 base and 5 bases respectively, with 11 bases between them. The TCR sequence derives from a man between 60 and 70 years old with T-cell large granular lymphocyte leukemia. Some clones in this sample may be carry-over from other donors' samples. The sample consisted of peripheral blood mononuclear cells. The chain employs TRBV4-3 and TRBJ1-2, with D possibly being TRBD1 (6 bases). CDR3 sequence: CASSQGRGGYGYTF. The CDR3 DNA reads TGCGCCAGCAGCCAAGGGAGGGGGGGTTATGGCTACACCTTC.